This entry concerns a single T cell receptor beta chain. Authors' analysis steps: The authors estimated nucleated cell counts from reference gene primer amplification. Produced via immunoSEQ multiplex PCR; TCRdb's table is partial and in-frame only. From that table come the V and J calls and clone size; the DNA was used to work out D and trimming. In the table there are under 350,000 clones, more than 75% of which are singletons. Germline V gives CDR1 MGHRA, CDR2 YSYEKL. The CDR3 length is 17 residues. Trimming stripped 1 base from V and 3 bases from J, with 19 bases between. Ages ranged from about 18 to 89 years, with residence in about two dozen US areas. Participant reports of clinical history set cohort assignment. This entry comes from a study of blood T cell repertoires in COVID-19.

Material: PBMCs or T cells enriched from blood (not recorded which). The receptor comes from a young woman who had recovered from COVID-19. The rearrangement joins TRBV4-1 to TRBJ2-7; D is perhaps TRBD2 (6 bases). CDR3 bases: TGCGCCAGCAGCCAAGGAAATCAGGACTGGGGGGACTACGAGCAGTACTTC. Encoded protein: CASSQGNQDWGDYEQYF.